This is a list of T cell receptor beta chains from one sample in a study of spatial heterogeneity in lung cancer. TCRdb passed the 5' RACE reads through MiXCR, listing each CDR3 protein once. The table shows roughly 100,000 distinct CDR3 sequences, with 7.5% to 10% occurring only once. The sequences come from PBMCs, collected at surgery. These receptors came from a male donor with early-stage non-small cell lung cancer. The CDR3 runs from the conserved cysteine through the conserved F or W. Fields, in order: clone size, V gene, CDR3 length, J gene, D gene, CDR3 DNA, CDR3 protein. The D gene is left open where the match is weak. Not all rows give a size; the values are once, few, many and, for expanded clones, a class.

clone size: NA
V gene: TRBV7-6
CDR3 length: 14
J gene: TRBJ2-5
D gene: NA
CDR3 DNA: TGTGCCAGCAGCTTATGGCAGGGCCAAGAGACCCAGTACTTC
CDR3 protein: CASSLWQGQETQYF

clone size: NA
V gene: TRBV3-1
CDR3 length: 13
J gene: TRBJ1-2
D gene: TRBD1
CDR3 DNA: TGTGCCAGCAGAATTCAGGGGGCCTATGGCTACACCTTC
CDR3 protein: CASRIQGAYGYTF

clone size: many
V gene: TRBV30
CDR3 length: 11
J gene: TRBJ2-7
D gene: NA
CDR3 DNA: TGTGCCTGGAGTGTCGGGCCCGAGCAGTACTTC
CDR3 protein: CAWSVGPEQYF

clone size: few
V gene: TRBV5-1
CDR3 length: 15
J gene: TRBJ2-5
D gene: TRBD1
CDR3 DNA: TGCGCCAGCAGCTCGACAGGGGGCGAGTCTGAGACCCAGTACTTC
CDR3 protein: CASSSTGGESETQYF

clone size: many
V gene: TRBV6-6
CDR3 length: 13
J gene: TRBJ1-3
D gene: NA
CDR3 DNA: TGTGCCAGCAGTTACTCGTCAGGAAACACCATATATTTT
CDR3 protein: CASSYSSGNTIYF

clone size: many
V gene: TRBV29-1
CDR3 length: 12
J gene: TRBJ2-5
D gene: NA
CDR3 DNA: TGCAGCGTTGACAGGGGCCAAGAGACCCAGTACTTC
CDR3 protein: CSVDRGQETQYF

clone size: many
V gene: TRBV20-1
CDR3 length: 14
J gene: TRBJ1-5
D gene: TRBD1
CDR3 DNA: TGCAGTGCTAGAGAACAGGGGTTAGAGCAGCCCCAGCATTTT
CDR3 protein: CSAREQGLEQPQHF

clone size: NA
V gene: TRBV7-9
CDR3 length: 18
J gene: TRBJ2-3
D gene: TRBD2
CDR3 DNA: TGTGCCAGCAGCTTTGGGGGCCTCGCTAGCGGGAGCACAGATACGCAGTATTTT
CDR3 protein: CASSFGGLASGSTDTQYF

clone size: few
V gene: TRBV20-1
CDR3 length: 12
J gene: TRBJ2-1
D gene: TRBD1
CDR3 DNA: TGCAGTGCTGGACAGGGAAGGAATGAGCAGTTCTTC
CDR3 protein: CSAGQGRNEQFF

clone size: NA
V gene: TRBV10-3
CDR3 length: 12
J gene: TRBJ1-1
D gene: NA
CDR3 DNA: TGTGCCATCAGTAAACAGGGAACTGAAGCTTTCTTT
CDR3 protein: CAISKQGTEAFF

clone size: NA
V gene: TRBV5-1
CDR3 length: 12
J gene: TRBJ2-7
D gene: NA
CDR3 DNA: TGCGCCAGCAGCTTAACACACTACGAGCAGTACTTC
CDR3 protein: CASSLTHYEQYF

clone size: many
V gene: TRBV2
CDR3 length: 13
J gene: TRBJ1-6
D gene: NA
CDR3 DNA: TGTGCCAGCAGGTTCCAGGGTAATTCACCCCTCCACTTT
CDR3 protein: CASRFQGNSPLHF

clone size: many
V gene: TRBV5-4
CDR3 length: 14
J gene: TRBJ1-5
D gene: NA
CDR3 DNA: TGTGCCAGCAGTCCGGAGGGCTCCAATCAGCCCCAGCATTTT
CDR3 protein: CASSPEGSNQPQHF

clone size: many
V gene: TRBV5-1
CDR3 length: 16
J gene: TRBJ1-1
D gene: NA
CDR3 DNA: TGCGCCAGCATCGGCGTAAGACCGGTAATGAACACTGAAGCTTTCTTT
CDR3 protein: CASIGVRPVMNTEAFF

clone size: few
V gene: TRBV6-4
CDR3 length: 12
J gene: TRBJ1-4
D gene: TRBD1
CDR3 DNA: TGTGCCAGGGACAGGGGAGAGGAAAAACTGTTTTTT
CDR3 protein: CARDRGEEKLFF

clone size: few
V gene: TRBV6-2/TRBV6-3
CDR3 length: 13
J gene: TRBJ1-5
D gene: NA
CDR3 DNA: TGTGCCAGCAGGGGGCGCGACGCTCAGCCCCAGCATTTT
CDR3 protein: CASRGRDAQPQHF

clone size: few
V gene: TRBV2
CDR3 length: 16
J gene: TRBJ2-1
D gene: TRBD2
CDR3 DNA: TGTGCCAGCAGTCCGTTTAGCGGGACCTCCTACAATGAGCAGTTCTTC
CDR3 protein: CASSPFSGTSYNEQFF

clone size: many
V gene: TRBV11-2
CDR3 length: 15
J gene: TRBJ1-5
D gene: NA
CDR3 DNA: TGTGCCAGCAGCTTAGATCAGAGCTTCAATCAGCCCCAGCATTTT
CDR3 protein: CASSLDQSFNQPQHF

clone size: few
V gene: TRBV7-2
CDR3 length: 13
J gene: TRBJ1-6
D gene: TRBD1
CDR3 DNA: TGTGCCAGCAGCTTAGAGGGGGCTTCATCCCTCCACTTT
CDR3 protein: CASSLEGASSLHF

clone size: few
V gene: TRBV28
CDR3 length: 15
J gene: TRBJ1-5
D gene: NA
CDR3 DNA: TGTGCCAGCATGGACACTCTCATTTACAATCAGCCCCAGCATTTT
CDR3 protein: CASMDTLIYNQPQHF

clone size: many
V gene: TRBV5-1
CDR3 length: 16
J gene: TRBJ2-3
D gene: TRBD2
CDR3 DNA: TGCGCCAGCAGCCCTACTAGCGGGGGTTACACAGATACGCAGTATTTT
CDR3 protein: CASSPTSGGYTDTQYF

clone size: many
V gene: TRBV24-1
CDR3 length: 13
J gene: TRBJ1-5
D gene: NA
CDR3 DNA: TGTGCCACCAGTGATTTCGCAGGACAGCCCCAGCATTTT
CDR3 protein: CATSDFAGQPQHF

clone size: many
V gene: TRBV2
CDR3 length: 13
J gene: TRBJ2-7
D gene: NA
CDR3 DNA: TGTGCCAGCAGGTGGACGGTCTCCTACGAGCAGTACTTC
CDR3 protein: CASRWTVSYEQYF

clone size: few
V gene: TRBV4-2
CDR3 length: 16
J gene: TRBJ2-3
D gene: NA
CDR3 DNA: TGTGCCAGCAGCCAAGCATCGACAGTAGGCACAGATACGCAGTATTTT
CDR3 protein: CASSQASTVGTDTQYF

clone size: many
V gene: TRBV12-3/TRBV12-4
CDR3 length: 14
J gene: TRBJ1-2
D gene: TRBD1
CDR3 DNA: TGTGCCAGCAGTTTGGGACAGGGGGTCTATGGCTACACCTTC
CDR3 protein: CASSLGQGVYGYTF

clone size: many
V gene: TRBV28
CDR3 length: 15
J gene: TRBJ2-6
D gene: NA
CDR3 DNA: TGTGCCAGCAGTTCGACAGCATCATGGGCCAACGTCCTGACTTTC
CDR3 protein: CASSSTASWANVLTF

clone size: few
V gene: TRBV13
CDR3 length: 16
J gene: TRBJ2-2
D gene: NA
CDR3 DNA: TGTGCCAGCAGCTTAGTAGGGTCAGGGACGACCGGGGAGCTGTTTTTT
CDR3 protein: CASSLVGSGTTGELFF

clone size: NA
V gene: TRBV7-9
CDR3 length: 12
J gene: TRBJ2-2
D gene: NA
CDR3 DNA: TGTGCCAGCAGCTTGATGACCGGGGAGCTGTTTTTT
CDR3 protein: CASSLMTGELFF

clone size: many
V gene: TRBV6-1
CDR3 length: 12
J gene: TRBJ2-5
D gene: NA
CDR3 DNA: TGTGCCAGCAGTTCTAGTGTAGAGACCCAGTACTTC
CDR3 protein: CASSSSVETQYF

clone size: many
V gene: TRBV28
CDR3 length: 16
J gene: TRBJ2-4
D gene: TRBD2
CDR3 DNA: TGTGCCAGCACCCCCGGGAGGGCCAGGGACACTAGAGCGGACTACTTC
CDR3 protein: CASTPGRARDTRADYF

clone size: NA
V gene: TRBV6-1
CDR3 length: 14
J gene: TRBJ2-3
D gene: NA
CDR3 DNA: TGTGCCAGCAGTGAACCGACAGTCACAGATACGCAGTATTTT
CDR3 protein: CASSEPTVTDTQYF

clone size: many
V gene: TRBV5-1
CDR3 length: 14
J gene: TRBJ1-1
D gene: NA
CDR3 DNA: TGCGCCAGCAGCTTGACGTCCGGGAACACTGAAGCTTTCTTT
CDR3 protein: CASSLTSGNTEAFF

clone size: NA
V gene: TRBV9
CDR3 length: 17
J gene: TRBJ1-6
D gene: NA
CDR3 DNA: TGTGCCAGCAGCGTAGGGGCGCGGGGCTCCTATAATTCACCCCTCCACTTT
CDR3 protein: CASSVGARGSYNSPLHF

clone size: many
V gene: TRBV20-1
CDR3 length: 15
J gene: TRBJ1-4
D gene: TRBD1
CDR3 DNA: TGCAGTGCTAGAGATCTCGGCAGGGGGGATGAAAAACTGTTTTTT
CDR3 protein: CSARDLGRGDEKLFF

clone size: NA
V gene: TRBV5-1
CDR3 length: 12
J gene: TRBJ2-5
D gene: NA
CDR3 DNA: TGCGCCAGCAGCTTGCGGCGAGAGACCCAGTACTTC
CDR3 protein: CASSLRRETQYF

clone size: NA
V gene: TRBV30
CDR3 length: 16
J gene: TRBJ2-2
D gene: NA
CDR3 DNA: TGTGCCTGGAGTGTACTGGGGGGCTCGCACACCGGGGAGCTGTTTTTT
CDR3 protein: CAWSVLGGSHTGELFF

clone size: few
V gene: TRBV10-3
CDR3 length: 12
J gene: TRBJ1-1
D gene: NA
CDR3 DNA: TGTGCCATCAGTAGGGACGGCACTGAAGCTTTCTTT
CDR3 protein: CAISRDGTEAFF

clone size: NA
V gene: TRBV20-1
CDR3 length: 12
J gene: TRBJ2-7
D gene: NA
CDR3 DNA: TGCAGTGCTAAGGGGTTGACCTACGAGCAGTACTTC
CDR3 protein: CSAKGLTYEQYF

clone size: many
V gene: TRBV12-3/TRBV12-4
CDR3 length: 15
J gene: TRBJ2-1
D gene: TRBD1
CDR3 DNA: TGTGCCAGCAGCCCGGGACAGAGTACCTACAATGAGCAGTTCTTC
CDR3 protein: CASSPGQSTYNEQFF

clone size: few
V gene: TRBV6-6
CDR3 length: 16
J gene: TRBJ2-5
D gene: TRBD2
CDR3 DNA: TGTGCCAGCAGTTACGGTCGGGCGGGGGGACAAGAGACCCAGTACTTC
CDR3 protein: CASSYGRAGGQETQYF

clone size: NA
V gene: TRBV9
CDR3 length: 14
J gene: TRBJ2-3
D gene: NA
CDR3 DNA: TGTGCCAGCAGCGTAGCCGGGGGGACAGTCACGCAGTATTTT
CDR3 protein: CASSVAGGTVTQYF

clone size: many
V gene: TRBV4-3
CDR3 length: 18
J gene: TRBJ2-5
D gene: TRBD1
CDR3 DNA: TGCGCCAGCAGCCAAGATCGCGTGACAGGGGGCTTCCAAGAGACCCAGTACTTC
CDR3 protein: CASSQDRVTGGFQETQYF

clone size: many
V gene: TRBV5-1
CDR3 length: 17
J gene: TRBJ1-6
D gene: NA
CDR3 DNA: TGCGCCAGCAGCTCCCCCTACGGAGCCCAGGAAGGGTCGACCCTCCACTTT
CDR3 protein: CASSSPYGAQEGSTLHF

clone size: many
V gene: TRBV18
CDR3 length: 14
J gene: TRBJ1-5
D gene: NA
CDR3 DNA: TGTGCCAGCTCACTCGACAGACTCAATCAGCCCCAGCATTTT
CDR3 protein: CASSLDRLNQPQHF

clone size: NA
V gene: TRBV7-9
CDR3 length: 14
J gene: TRBJ2-3
D gene: TRBD2
CDR3 DNA: TGTGCCAGCAGCAGCAGCGGGAGTACAGATACGCAGTATTTT
CDR3 protein: CASSSSGSTDTQYF

clone size: NA
V gene: TRBV20-1
CDR3 length: 15
J gene: TRBJ2-2
D gene: NA
CDR3 DNA: TGCAGTGCTAGAGCGCGAGGCCAGAACACCGGGGAGCTGTTTTTT
CDR3 protein: CSARARGQNTGELFF

clone size: few
V gene: TRBV29-1
CDR3 length: 16
J gene: TRBJ1-2
D gene: NA
CDR3 DNA: TGCAGCGCCGCAGGGGCGTCCGGTCGCACAGCCAGTGGCTACACCTTC
CDR3 protein: CSAAGASGRTASGYTF

clone size: NA
V gene: TRBV11-1
CDR3 length: 15
J gene: TRBJ2-3
D gene: TRBD1
CDR3 DNA: TGTGCCAGCAGCAACCCAGGGGGAACCACAGATACGCAGTATTTT
CDR3 protein: CASSNPGGTTDTQYF

clone size: many
V gene: TRBV28
CDR3 length: 12
J gene: TRBJ2-7
D gene: NA
CDR3 DNA: TGTGCCAGTAGCCGGGCGGTCTACGAGCAGTACTTC
CDR3 protein: CASSRAVYEQYF

clone size: many
V gene: TRBV9
CDR3 length: 14
J gene: TRBJ1-1
D gene: TRBD1
CDR3 DNA: TGTGCCAGCAGCGTAGTAGGGGGCCAGGGTGAAGCTTTCTTT
CDR3 protein: CASSVVGGQGEAFF

clone size: NA
V gene: TRBV10-3
CDR3 length: 16
J gene: TRBJ2-3
D gene: TRBD2
CDR3 DNA: TGTGCCATCAGTGAATCGGGACTAGCGGCAACAGATACGCAGTATTTT
CDR3 protein: CAISESGLAATDTQYF

clone size: NA
V gene: TRBV20-1
CDR3 length: 14
J gene: TRBJ1-1
D gene: TRBD1
CDR3 DNA: TGCAGTGCTAAGGACAGGAGAGCCCCAACTGAAGCTTTCTTT
CDR3 protein: CSAKDRRAPTEAFF

clone size: few
V gene: TRBV5-1
CDR3 length: 14
J gene: TRBJ2-3
D gene: TRBD1
CDR3 DNA: TGCGCCAGCAGCCCCGGGACAGGGAAAGATACGCAGTATTTT
CDR3 protein: CASSPGTGKDTQYF

clone size: few
V gene: TRBV28
CDR3 length: 16
J gene: TRBJ2-7
D gene: NA
CDR3 DNA: TGTGCCAGCAGTCCCATTTCCGGGACCGGTACCTACGAGCAGTACTTC
CDR3 protein: CASSPISGTGTYEQYF

clone size: NA
V gene: TRBV2
CDR3 length: 14
J gene: TRBJ1-2
D gene: NA
CDR3 DNA: TGTGCCAGCAGGGCCTCACAGGGTAGCTATGGCTACACCTTC
CDR3 protein: CASRASQGSYGYTF

clone size: few
V gene: TRBV10-2
CDR3 length: 13
J gene: TRBJ1-2
D gene: NA
CDR3 DNA: TGCGCCAGCAGTGAAGGAAACGGCCGTGGCTACACCTTC
CDR3 protein: CASSEGNGRGYTF

clone size: NA
V gene: TRBV28
CDR3 length: 13
J gene: TRBJ2-6
D gene: NA
CDR3 DNA: TGTGCCAGCAGTCCCGGGGCGGCCAACGTCCTGACTTTC
CDR3 protein: CASSPGAANVLTF